The 10 T cell receptor beta chains in this list originate from one sample, sequenced in a study of shared clonotypes between healthy human individuals. Only in-frame clones appear in the TCRdb table, and some are missing; sequencing was by immunoSEQ multiplex PCR. The table shows about 610,000 clones, with about 96% occurring only once. The sequencing input was naive CD4+ T cells sorted from blood. The subset denotes: CD45RA+ positively selected. Every receptor here comes from a woman in her 30s in good health.

This clone came up once. The chain joins TRBV10-3 to TRBJ2-3; TRBD2 matches at 10 bases. The length of the CDR3 is 16 residues. With 6 bases clipped from V and 4 bases from J, the junction kept 10 bases outside the gene matches. CDR1 is ENHRY, CDR2 SYGVKD, per germline. The CDR3 bases are TGTGCCATCAGGGAACTGCTAGCGGGAGACGCAGATACGCAGTATTTT. It yields the protein CAIRELLAGDADTQYF.

The chain has TRBV27 and TRBJ1-5, with D possibly matching TRBD1 (6 bases). The CDR3 totals 15 residues. Trimming left V 5 bases short and J 4 bases short, with 15 bases between. CDR1 and CDR2 from the germline V gene are MNHEY and SMNVEV (reference sequence). CDR3: CASSPGLTGNQPQHF. Here the CDR3 DNA reads TGTGCCAGCAGTCCAGGACTGACAGGTAATCAGCCCCAGCATTTT.

This clone was seen a single time. The chain links TRBV4-1 to TRBJ2-7; D possibly corresponds to TRBD2 (6 bases). The germline V gene has CDR1 MGHRA and CDR2 YSYEKL. Trimming pared 1 base from V and 2 bases from J, leaving 12 bases between. The CDR3 is 15 residues long. CDR3 coding DNA: TGCGCCAGCAGCCAAGCACAGCGGGTACCCTACGAGCAGTACTTC. Translating it yields CASSQAQRVPYEQYF.

In this sample, this clone turned up once. This chain links TRBV6-1 with TRBJ2-2, with TRBD2 matching over 11 bases. The CDR3 is 15 residues long. The V and J ends lost 4 bases and 6 bases, in that order; junction bases with no gene match: 4. Germline CDR1 reads MNHNS; CDR2 reads SASEGT. The CDR3 loop reads CASSGLAGLSGELFF. In nucleotides, the CDR3 is TGTGCCAGCAGTGGACTAGCGGGACTATCCGGGGAGCTGTTTTTT.

The chain has TRBV18 and TRBJ2-3, with 10 nucleotides matching TRBD1. The J segment lost 4 bases and the V segment lost 0 bases, leaving 1 base of the junction unmatched. This CDR3 region has 15 residues. Germline V gene lookup returns CDR1 KGHSH and CDR2 LQKENI. CDR3 sequence (DNA): TGTGCCAGCTCACCACCGGGACAGGGGCCAGATACGCAGTATTTT. Encoded protein: CASSPPGQGPDTQYF.

The chain recombines TRBV6-5 with TRBJ1-2, with D tentatively TRBD1 (6 bases). The V and J ends lost 5 bases and 2 bases respectively, with 12 bases between them. CDR3 size: 14 residues. Germline loops: CDR1 MNHEY, CDR2 SVGAGI. In DNA, the CDR3 is TGTGCCAGCAGTCCCCGGGGGGCCAACTATGGCTACACCTTC. This gives the protein CASSPRGANYGYTF.

This chain links TRBV9 with TRBJ2-2; 13 positions match TRBD2. The CDR3 totals 16 residues. Losses at the gene ends were 3 bases for V and 7 bases for J; bases not matched to a gene: 6. Per the germline V gene, CDR1 is SGDLS and CDR2 is YYNGEE. CDR3: CASSAQLAGGFGELFF. In nucleotides, the CDR3 is TGTGCCAGCAGCGCCCAACTAGCGGGAGGGTTCGGGGAGCTGTTTTTT.

This clone was observed a single time. The gene calls are TRBV30 and TRBJ2-2; D remains unclear. Germline assignment: CDR1 GTSNPN and CDR2 SVGIG (reference sequence). Between the trimmed V and J ends, which lost 2 bases and 1 base, there was a span of 5 bases. The CDR3 has 13 amino acids. The CDR3 here is CAWSIQNTGELFF. CDR3 coding DNA: TGTGCCTGGAGTATACAGAACACCGGGGAGCTGTTTTTT. Supplemented by reference TRBV30 and TRBJ2-2, the full variable domain reads SQTIHQWPATLVQPVGSPLSLECTVEGTSNPNLYWYRQAAGRGLQLLFYSVGIGQISSEVPQNLSASRPQDRQFILSSKKLLLSDSGFYLCAWSIQNTGELFFGEGSRLTVL.

The genes are TRBV7-2 and TRBJ2-7; 7 nucleotides align to TRBD1. The CDR3 contains 13 residues. Trimming cost V 5 bases and J 6 bases; bases outside gene matches: 7. Per germline, CDR1 SGHTA and CDR2 FQGNSA. The DNA of the CDR3 is TGTGCCAGCAGCCGAGACAGGGCGAGCGAGCAGTACTTC. Translated: CASSRDRASEQYF.

This chain links TRBV28 with TRBJ1-1; 7 bases match TRBD1. Losses at the gene ends were 7 bases for V and 6 bases for J; bases not matched to a gene: 14. CDR3 length equals 15 residues. Germline CDR1 reads MDHEN; CDR2 reads SYDVKM. The CDR3 here is CASNPGGGASAEAFF. As DNA, the CDR3 is TGTGCCAGCAATCCTGGAGGGGGCGCGTCTGCTGAAGCTTTCTTT.